This is a list of T cell receptor gamma chains from one sample in a study of gamma-delta T cells after stem cell transplantation. TCRdb reanalysed the RT-PCR reads with CATT. The table includes some 220 gamma-chain clones, about a sixth detected once. Sequencing was carried out using gamma-delta T cells. The source is a human donor. It is not recorded whose cells these are; they may come from a transplant donor. Each CDR3 is given with its conserved first and last residue. Fields, in order: clone size, V gene, CDR3 length, J gene, CDR3 DNA, CDR3 protein. The size entry gives how often the clone was seen (once, few, many) or a class if it is expanded.

>large|TRGV9|17|TRGJP
TGTGCCTTGTGGGAGGTGAATAGAGAGTTGGGCAAAAAAATCAAGGTATTT
CALWEVNRELGKKIKVF
>hyperexpanded|TRGV9|17|TRGJP
TGTGCCTTGTGGGAGGCCTTGCAAGAGTTGGGCAAAAAAATCAAGGTATTT
CALWEALQELGKKIKVF
>large|TRGV9|17|TRGJP
TGTGCCTTGTGGGAGGTGCTGGGCGAGTTGGGCAAAAAAATCAAGGTATTT
CALWEVLGELGKKIKVF
>large|TRGV3|12|TRGJ1/TRGJ2
TGTGCCACCTGGGATATTAGTTATAAGAAACTCTTT
CATWDISYKKLF